This T cell receptor (beta chain) derives from a study of CD8+ T cells in alopecia areata. Study as a whole: A regimen of oral tofacitinib, 5 to 10 mg twice daily, was given to treated patients.

Specimens obtained from alopecia areata patients comprised lesional scalp punch biopsies and peripheral blood. RNA, once extracted, was reverse transcribed into cDNA for use as the sequencing template. Generated by immunoSEQ multiplex PCR, the TCRdb table keeps only in-frame clones and is missing some. The sample has about 150,000 clones; 87% are singletons. This specimen consisted of CD8+ T cells sorted from blood, obtained at week 0. The source of this sequence is a human donor with alopecia areata.

This CDR3 reads CASSLGWNRYEQYF. The CDR3 bases are TGTGCCAGCAGTTTAGGTTGGAACCGCTACGAGCAGTACTTC. This rearrangement joins TRBV27 to TRBJ2-7; D not certain. V dropped 2 bases and J dropped 3 bases, with 11 bases sitting between them. The CDR3 loop spans 14 amino acids. Looked up from germline, CDR1 is MNHEY and CDR2 is SMNVEV (reference sequence).